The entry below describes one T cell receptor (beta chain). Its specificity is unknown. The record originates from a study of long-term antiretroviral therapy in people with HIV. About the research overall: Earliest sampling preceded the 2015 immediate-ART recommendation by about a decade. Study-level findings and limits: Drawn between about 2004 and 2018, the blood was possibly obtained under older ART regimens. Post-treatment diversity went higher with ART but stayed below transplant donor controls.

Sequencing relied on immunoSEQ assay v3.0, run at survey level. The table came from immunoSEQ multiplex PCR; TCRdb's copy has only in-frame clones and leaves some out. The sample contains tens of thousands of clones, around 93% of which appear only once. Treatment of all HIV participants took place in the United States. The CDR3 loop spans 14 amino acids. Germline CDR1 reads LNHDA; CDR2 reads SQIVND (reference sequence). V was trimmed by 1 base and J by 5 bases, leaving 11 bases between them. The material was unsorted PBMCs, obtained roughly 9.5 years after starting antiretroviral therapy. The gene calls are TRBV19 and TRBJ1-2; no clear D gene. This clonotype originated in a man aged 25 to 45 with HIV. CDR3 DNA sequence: TGTGCCAGTAGTATAGGACTGGGGAAGTATGGCTACACCTTC. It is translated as CASSIGLGKYGYTF.